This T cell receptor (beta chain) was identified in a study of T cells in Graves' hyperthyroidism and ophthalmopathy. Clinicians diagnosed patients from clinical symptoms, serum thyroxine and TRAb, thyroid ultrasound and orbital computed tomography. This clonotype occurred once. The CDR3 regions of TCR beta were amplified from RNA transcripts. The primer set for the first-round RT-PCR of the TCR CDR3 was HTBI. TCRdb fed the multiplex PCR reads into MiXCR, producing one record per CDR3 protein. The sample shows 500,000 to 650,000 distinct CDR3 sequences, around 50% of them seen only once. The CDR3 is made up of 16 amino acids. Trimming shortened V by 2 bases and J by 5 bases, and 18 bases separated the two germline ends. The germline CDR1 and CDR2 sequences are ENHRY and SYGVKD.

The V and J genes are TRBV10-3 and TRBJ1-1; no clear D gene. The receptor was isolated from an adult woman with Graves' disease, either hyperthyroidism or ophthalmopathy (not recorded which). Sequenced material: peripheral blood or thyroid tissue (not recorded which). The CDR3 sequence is CAISETEGPGETEAFF. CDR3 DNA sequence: TGTGCCATCAGTGAGACGGAGGGCCCCGGGGAGACTGAAGCTTTCTTT.